These 17 T cell receptor beta chains originate from one sample sequenced in a study of control samples from healthy donors and cancer patients. The repertoire was sequenced with immunoSEQ multiplex PCR; TCRdb's copy has only in-frame clones and lacks some. The table has 60,000 to 100,000 clones, 75% to 90% seen once. What was sequenced was blood. These receptor sequences come from a man aged 45-65 years in good health.

The V call is TRBV6-1, the J call TRBJ2-1; 7 nucleotides align to TRBD2. Germline V gives CDR1 MNHNS, CDR2 SASEGT. This CDR3 has 12 amino acids. V shed 3 bases and J 16 bases; nucleotides not matched to a gene: 9. In DNA form, the CDR3 reads TGTGCCAGCAGTGAGGTCCCGACTAGCTTTTTCTTC. It translates to CASSEVPTSFFF.

The chain employs TRBV19 and TRBJ1-5, with D perhaps TRBD1 (6 bases). The germline gives CDR1 LNHDA, CDR2 SQIVND (reference sequence). CDR3 length: 15 amino acids. Trimming shortened V by 4 bases and J by 5 bases, and 15 bases separated the two germline ends. This CDR3 is CASSTRGGGYQPQHF. The CDR3 bases are TGTGCCAGTAGTACCAGGGGTGGGGGGTATCAGCCCCAGCATTTT.

The V gene is TRBV6-5, the J gene TRBJ1-4; D remains unclear. The V end lost 0 bases, the J end lost 2 bases, and 10 bases lay between the germline ends. CDR3 size: 16 residues. Germline V gene data show CDR1 as MNHEY and CDR2 as SVGAGI. Here the CDR3 DNA reads TGTGCCAGCAGTTACTCTTTGGGGAATACTAATGAAAAACTGTTTTTT. This translates into CASSYSLGNTNEKLFF.

The chain recombines TRBV7-7 with TRBJ2-1; the D gene is possibly TRBD2 (6 bases). Germline CDR1 and CDR2: SSHAT and FNYEAQ (reference sequence). V was shortened by 3 bases and J by 5 bases, with 11 bases between the two germline ends. The CDR3 sequence is 14 residues long. The CDR3 loop is CASSFRGENNEQFF. The CDR3 coding sequence is TGTGCCAGCAGCTTCCGCGGGGAAAACAATGAGCAGTTCTTC.

The J gene is TRBJ2-1, the V gene TRBV10-3; no reliable D call. The germline V gene has CDR1 ENHRY and CDR2 SYGVKD. This CDR3 has 13 amino acids. V was cut by 4 bases and J by 0 bases, with 4 bases left in between. CDR3 sequence: CAISGVSYNEQFF. Written as DNA, the CDR3 is TGTGCCATCAGTGGAGTCTCCTACAATGAGCAGTTCTTC.

The rearrangement links TRBV25-1 to TRBJ1-5; 7 nucleotides match TRBD1. Trimming took 5 bases from V and 6 from J; bases not matched to a gene: 10. CDR1 and CDR2 (germline): MGHDK, SYGVNS. The CDR3 covers 15 residues. CDR3 sequence (DNA): TGTGCCAGCAGTCGTACAGAGGGGGCTGGTCAGCCCCAGCATTTT. This codes for CASSRTEGAGQPQHF.

This chain connects TRBV18 to TRBJ1-6; D is ambiguous. CDR1 and CDR2 from the germline V gene are KGHSH and LQKENI. Trimming pared 0 bases from V and 7 bases from J, leaving 4 bases between. CDR3 length: 13 amino acids. This chain's CDR3 is CASSPPANSPLHF. CDR3 DNA: TGTGCCAGCTCACCACCTGCGAATTCACCCCTCCACTTT.

J is TRBJ2-5 and V is TRBV9; D tentatively fits TRBD1 or TRBD2 (6 bases each). The CDR3 spans 16 residues. Germline lookup yields CDR1 SGDLS and CDR2 YYNGEE. Trimming cost V 4 bases and J 4 bases, with 20 bases left between them. CDR3 bases: TGTGCCAGCAGCTCACTGAGGGTAGAGGGGGGAGAGACCCAGTACTTC. It is translated as CASSSLRVEGGETQYF.

This chain joins TRBV7-2 and TRBJ1-5; possibly TRBD1 for D (5 bases). Germline V lookup: CDR1 SGHTA, CDR2 FQGNSA. CDR3 size: 17 residues. Trimming pared 0 bases from V and 3 bases from J, leaving 15 bases between. The CDR3 spells CASSLAGPGGVNQPQHF. The CDR3 region has the DNA TGTGCCAGCAGCTTAGCTGGCCCGGGAGGGGTCAATCAGCCCCAGCATTTT. The full variable domain, rest sourced from reference TRBV7-2 and TRBJ1-5, is GAGVSQSPSNKVTEKGKDVELRCDPISGHTALYWYRQSLGQGLEFLIYFQGNSAPDKSGLPSDRFSAERTGGSVSTLTIQRTQQEDSAVYLCASSLAGPGGVNQPQHFGDGTRLSIL.

V usage is TRBV30 and J usage is TRBJ1-5; a weak D match, TRBD1 (5 bases). The ends were cut back, 3 bases at V and 1 base at J, with 16 bases in the middle. Germline V CDR1 and CDR2: GTSNPN, SVGIG (reference sequence). The CDR3 contains 16 residues. The CDR3 spells CAWRWAGALSNQPQHF. DNA of the CDR3: TGTGCCTGGAGGTGGGCCGGGGCCCTAAGCAATCAGCCCCAGCATTTT.

The chain combines TRBV20-1 with TRBJ2-7; perhaps TRBD1 as D (5 bases). Trimming left V 3 bases short and J 0 bases short, with 6 bases between. This CDR3 is built from 12 residues. CDR1 and CDR2 from the germline V gene are DFQATT and SNEGSKA (reference sequence). CDR3 region: CSASDSSYEQYF. CDR3 DNA sequence: TGCAGTGCTAGTGACAGCTCCTACGAGCAGTACTTC.

The chain couples TRBV14 to TRBJ2-5, with D unresolved. V lost 0 bases and J 2 bases, leaving 25 bases between the germline ends. This CDR3 is built from 20 residues. Germline CDR1 is SGHDN and CDR2 is FVKESK. The CDR3 DNA reads TGTGCCAGCAGCCAAGATCTCGGCTGGCACCGTACCCAAGATCAAGAGACCCAGTACTTC. This encodes CASSQDLGWHRTQDQETQYF.

The chain recombines TRBV4-3 with TRBJ2-5, with 9 bases aligning to TRBD2. The CDR3 consists of 15 residues. Per germline, CDR1 LGHNA and CDR2 YSLEER. J lost 5 bases, V lost 0 bases, and 4 bases had no gene match. The CDR3 nucleotides are TGCGCCAGCAGCCAAGATCTAGCGGGGTATGAGACCCAGTACTTC. Amino acids: CASSQDLAGYETQYF.

This sequence joins TRBV5-1 and TRBJ1-2; D is unresolved. Trimming removed 0 bases at V and 4 bases at J, with 10 bases between. CDR1 and CDR2 (germline): SGHRS, YFSETQ. The CDR3 has 14 amino acids. The CDR3 protein is CASSLEPTSYGYTF. The CDR3 nucleotides are TGCGCCAGCAGCTTGGAACCCACCTCCTATGGCTACACCTTC.

The V gene is TRBV5-1, the J gene TRBJ2-7; 9 bases are a match to TRBD1. This CDR3 has 15 amino acids. Per germline, CDR1 SGHRS and CDR2 YFSETQ. The J segment lost 2 bases and the V segment lost 4 bases, leaving 7 bases of the junction unmatched. The CDR3 DNA sequence: TGCGCCAGCAGCGTATCGACAGGGGGAACCTACGAGCAGTACTTC. Amino acids: CASSVSTGGTYEQYF.

The rearrangement uses TRBV12-3 or TRBV12-4 and TRBJ1-2; D call uncertain. This CDR3 has 11 residues. Trimming took 1 base from V and 14 from J, leaving 11 bases between them. For the CDR3, the DNA is TGTGCCAGCAGTTTAGGTGCTCCCCAGACCTTC. Its translation: CASSLGAPQTF.

V and J are TRBV18 and TRBJ1-5; 12 bases align to TRBD1. CDR1 is KGHSH, CDR2 LQKENI, per germline. Trimming removed 2 bases from V and 7 bases from J; junction bases left unmatched: 6. This CDR3 spans 16 amino acids. In DNA form, the CDR3 reads TGTGCCAGCTCACCAAAAGGGACAGGGGGCGGCCAGCCCCAGCATTTT. It codes for CASSPKGTGGGQPQHF.